Included here is one TCR beta chain sequence, with context. Its specificity is not known. With a J-beta primer mix and a sample-barcoded 5' primer, a second PCR ran roughly 6 to 11 cycles. TCRdb re-called the 5' RACE reads with MiXCR, one entry per CDR3 protein. The sample carries 1.5 million to 2 million distinct CDR3 sequences, just under 50% recorded once. CDR3 length: 15 residues. Germline assignment: CDR1 MNHNY and CDR2 SVGAGI (reference sequence). V was clipped by 2 bases and J by 2 bases, with 13 bases between them. The data were obtained in a study of blood T cells in healthy people across ages. Study results and caveats: What prevented conclusive comparison of naive and antigen-experienced cells was that PBMCs were unsorted.

Peripheral blood from each donor was collected in a volume of ten milliliters. The source is a woman aged 40-49 years in good health. This chain connects TRBV6-6 to TRBJ2-7; possible D gene TRBD2, 5 bases. Sequenced material: blood. The CDR3 loop reads CASSYPQDSTYEQYF. DNA of the CDR3: TGTGCCAGCAGTTACCCTCAGGACTCGACCTACGAGCAGTACTTC.